Listed below are T cell receptor beta chains from one sample, sequenced in a study of CD8+CD57+ T cells in acquired aplastic anemia. One entry per CDR3 protein results from TCRdb running MiXCR on the reads. The table includes about 200,000 distinct CDR3 sequences, approximately 65% detected once. Sequences were obtained from sorted CD4+, CD8+, or CD8+CD57+ T cells (not recorded which) from PBMCs. These receptors were taken from a human donor with aplastic anemia. CDR3s include the opening cysteine and the closing phenylalanine or tryptophan. Fields, in order: J gene, V gene, clone size, D gene, CDR3 DNA, CDR3 protein. D genes are given only for firm matches. Size values are once, few and many counts, or a class for expanded clones, and some rows have none.

TRBJ2-3 TRBV10-3 NA TRBD2 TGTGCCACGGGCCTCGGGCTAGCGGGGGGGAACACAGATACGCAGTATTTT CATGLGLAGGNTDTQYF
TRBJ1-2 TRBV5-1 NA NA TGCGCCAGCAGCCCCCCGAGGGCAGGGGTGGACTATGGCTACACCTTC CASSPPRAGVDYGYTF
TRBJ2-5 TRBV7-9 NA NA TGTGCCAGCAGCTCCCCACCAAGCCAAGAGACCCAGTACTTC CASSSPPSQETQYF
TRBJ2-1 TRBV7-8 NA TRBD2 TGTGCCAGCAGCACGGGACTAGCGGGCTACAATGAGCAGTTCTTC CASSTGLAGYNEQFF
TRBJ2-6 TRBV2 NA NA TGTGCCAGCAGTGCATTCTCTGGGGCCAACGTCCTGACTTTC CASSAFSGANVLTF
TRBJ2-2 TRBV19 NA NA TGTGCCAGTAGTATCCGGACGTCTTCCGGGGAGCTGTTTTTT CASSIRTSSGELFF
TRBJ1-1 TRBV7-9 NA NA TGTGCCAGCAGCTTAGATGGGGGAGCTGAAGCTTTCTTT CASSLDGGAEAFF
TRBJ1-3 TRBV5-1 NA TRBD1 TGCGCCAGCAGCTTGCGGAAACAGGGGAGTAGAAACACCATATATTTT CASSLRKQGSRNTIYF
TRBJ1-6 TRBV20-1 NA NA TGCAGTGCTAGGATGGTCGGGCCAAATTCACCCCTCCACTTT CSARMVGPNSPLHF
TRBJ1-1 TRBV25-1 NA NA TGTGCCAGCAGTGACACGCGGGCCCCAAACACTGAAGCTTTCTTT CASSDTRAPNTEAFF
TRBJ2-6 TRBV6-2/TRBV6-3 NA NA TGTGCCAGCAGTTACGGCAGGGACGGCACTGAAGCTTTC CASSYGRDGTEAF
TRBJ2-7 TRBV7-9 few TRBD2 TGTGCCAGCAGCTTAGGAGTTGCGGGAGAGGGCGAGCAGTACTTC CASSLGVAGEGEQYF
TRBJ2-6 TRBV5-6 NA NA TGTGCCAGCAGCTTGTGGGACCCCCCTTCTGGGGCCAACGTCCTGACTTTC CASSLWDPPSGANVLTF
TRBJ1-4 TRBV19 few TRBD1 TGTGCCAGTAGTGACAGGGGCACTAATGAAAAACTGTTTTTT CASSDRGTNEKLFF
TRBJ2-2 TRBV7-6 NA NA TGTGCCAGCAGCTTTGGACTGAACACCGGGGAGCTGTTTTTT CASSFGLNTGELFF
TRBJ2-1 TRBV5-6 few NA TGTGCCAGCAGCTTTTTCGAGGGGAGCTCCTACAATGAGCAGTTCTTC CASSFFEGSSYNEQFF
TRBJ2-7 TRBV10-1 NA NA TGCGCCAGCAGGGATAGCTCGGGTGTGTACGAGCAGTACTTC CASRDSSGVYEQYF
TRBJ1-1 TRBV10-3 many NA TGTGCCATCAGTGAGTCGGGACCTGAAGCTTTCTTT CAISESGPEAFF
TRBJ1-1 TRBV19 NA NA TGTGCCAGTACCCCAGACATAATCACTGAAGCTTTCTTT CASTPDIITEAFF
TRBJ2-5 TRBV15 NA TRBD2 TGTGCCACCAGCAGCGCTAGCGGGGGAGAAGAGACTCAATACTTC CATSSASGGEETQYF
TRBJ2-1 TRBV20-1 NA TRBD2 TGCAGTGCTAGGGAGGGGACTAGCAATGAGCAGTTCTTC CSAREGTSNEQFF
TRBJ2-1 TRBV2 NA NA TGTGCCAGCAGTGAAAGGTTTTACAATGAGCAGTTCTTC CASSERFYNEQFF
TRBJ2-2 TRBV24-1 NA NA TGTGCCACCCAACCATCCGGGGGAAGCTCTAACACCGGGGAGCTGTTTTTT CATQPSGGSSNTGELFF
TRBJ2-7 TRBV7-2 NA NA TGTGCCAGCAGCTTAAACAGGGGGGGGGGCGAGCAGTACTTC CASSLNRGGGEQYF
TRBJ2-6 TRBV7-9 NA NA TGTGCCAGCAAGATAGCTGGGGCCAACGTCCTGACTTTC CASKIAGANVLTF
TRBJ2-5 TRBV24-1 NA NA TGTGCCACCAGTGATTTTAGGGGCAGAGGGGGACTAAACCAAGAGACCCAGTACTTC CATSDFRGRGGLNQETQYF
TRBJ1-6 TRBV12-3/TRBV12-4 NA TRBD1 TGCGCCAGCAGCCACACAGGGGGGAATTCACCCCTCCACTTT CASSHTGGNSPLHF
TRBJ2-7 TRBV7-9 NA NA TGTGCCAGCAGCCCGGTCCAGACCAGAGACTACGAGCAGTACTTC CASSPVQTRDYEQYF
TRBJ2-5 TRBV9 NA NA TGTGCCAGCAGCGTAGCGGGGGCCCCACAAGAGTCCCAGTACTTC CASSVAGAPQESQYF
TRBJ1-5 TRBV6-1 many TRBD1 TGTGCCAGCAGTGAAGACAGGGGGCTACCTACACGCAATCAGCCCCAGCATTTT CASSEDRGLPTRNQPQHF
TRBJ1-6 TRBV9 NA NA TGTGCCAGCAGCGTATCAAGTTCACCCCTCCACTTT CASSVSSSPLHF
TRBJ1-5 TRBV19 NA TRBD1 TGTACCAGTAGTACAGGGGGTAGCAATCAACCCCAGCATTTT CTSSTGGSNQPQHF
TRBJ2-3 TRBV7-6 few TRBD1 TGTGCCAGCAGCTTAGCCGGACAGGGCCGCACAGATACGCAGTATTTT CASSLAGQGRTDTQYF
TRBJ2-3 TRBV9 NA NA TGTGCCAGCAGCGTAGGAATGGGGGGTCTCTACAATGAGCAGTATTTT CASSVGMGGLYNEQYF
TRBJ1-2 TRBV24-1 few NA TGTGCCACCAGTGATTTATATGGCTACACCTTC CATSDLYGYTF
TRBJ2-7 TRBV29-1 NA NA TGCAGCGTTAAGACAGACTACGAGCAGTACTTC CSVKTDYEQYF
TRBJ2-1 TRBV4-1 NA NA TGCGCCAGCAGCCAAGATATATACACAGGGTCCTACAATGAGCAGTTCTTC CASSQDIYTGSYNEQFF
TRBJ1-4 TRBV24-1 NA NA TGTGCCACCACCGTCGCACTTAATGAAAAACTGTTTTTT CATTVALNEKLFF
TRBJ2-7 TRBV5-6 NA NA TGTGCCAGCACCACCGCCGGTCTGACCTACGAGCAGTACTTC CASTTAGLTYEQYF
TRBJ1-2 TRBV7-8 NA NA TGTGCCAGCAGCTTATTCAACCGCGATGGCTACACCTTC CASSLFNRDGYTF
TRBJ2-3 TRBV7-9 NA NA TGTGCCAGCAGCTCCTTCCAGCGATACACAGATACGCAGTATTTT CASSSFQRYTDTQYF
TRBJ2-3 TRBV12-3/TRBV12-4 NA NA TGTGCCAGCAGCCGGACTGTTACTCCCAATACGCAGTATTTT CASSRTVTPNTQYF
TRBJ1-1 TRBV20-1 few NA TGCAGTGTTACGGACATCGACTCCGGGGAAGCTTTCTTT CSVTDIDSGEAFF
TRBJ1-3 TRBV9 many NA TGTGCCAGCGCGACAGGCTCTGGAAACACCATATATTTT CASATGSGNTIYF
TRBJ2-1 TRBV15 NA TRBD2 TGTGCCACCAGCGAGACTAGCGGGGGGTTTGAGCAGTTCTTC CATSETSGGFEQFF
TRBJ1-1 TRBV2 NA NA TGTGCCAGCAGGTCCTCGGATGCTTTCTTT CASRSSDAFF
TRBJ1-1 TRBV19 once NA TGTGCCAGTAGTATAGAGTGGGGACGGGACACTGAAGCTTTCTTT CASSIEWGRDTEAFF
TRBJ2-7 TRBV12-3/TRBV12-4 NA NA TGTGCCAGCCTTCGGAGGGATTCCTACGAGCAGTACTTC CASLRRDSYEQYF
TRBJ2-5 TRBV5-1 NA NA TGCGCCAGTTCAGTGGGAGCGGAGACCCAGTACTTC CASSVGAETQYF
TRBJ1-3 TRBV24-1 NA TRBD1 TGTGCCACCAGTGACCAAGAGACAGGGGAGGGAAACACCATATATTTT CATSDQETGEGNTIYF
TRBJ1-6 TRBV12-5 NA NA TGTGCTAGTGGTTTGGTACCTACGGGGGCGCAGGGTTCACCCCTCCACTTT CASGLVPTGAQGSPLHF
TRBJ1-4 TRBV2 few NA TGTGCCACTGGGACGGGTAATGAAAAACTGTTTTTT CATGTGNEKLFF
TRBJ2-3 TRBV5-1 NA NA TGCGCCAGCAGCTTGGACGGTGGCAGGGTGACAGATACGCAGTATTTT CASSLDGGRVTDTQYF
TRBJ2-7 TRBV15 NA TRBD1 TGTGCCAGCAGCGCGACCGCCGGGACAGCTCCCTACGAGCAGTACTTC CASSATAGTAPYEQYF
TRBJ2-1 TRBV5-1 few NA TGCGCCAGCAGCTTGGACCTTCCGGGTGAGGAGCAGTTCTTC CASSLDLPGEEQFF